This section outlines one T cell receptor beta chain sequence together with its context. Antigen specificity is unknown. This sample was included in a study of vaccination and CD4 T cells after COVID-19. Time point noted: late sampling 161 to 241 days after vaccination in a few convalescent patients. The treatment denotes: roughly 10-day PBMC culture with coronavirus spike peptide pools or control peptides (ViraFEST assay). Following culture for about eleven days, CD4+ T cells were isolated by negative selection. Researchers used the Oncomine TCR Beta short-read assay to sequence DNA from cultured CD4+ T cells. TCRdb re-derived calls from the PCR reads in MiXCR, one entry per CDR3 protein. Here the sample spans over 15,000 distinct CDR3 sequences, over 35% being singletons. The V and J ends lost 4 bases and 4 bases respectively, with 11 bases between them. In germline, CDR1 is DFQATT, CDR2 SNEGSKA (reference sequence). The length of the CDR3 is 13 residues.

The origin of this receptor is a human donor who had recovered from COVID-19. The V and J genes are TRBV20-1 and TRBJ2-1; the D is unclear. Material: CD4+ T cells from blood, cultured in vitro, obtained about 7 months after SARS-CoV-2 vaccination. CDR3 sequence (DNA): TGCAGTGCTACTACCCCTTATTACAATGAGCAGTTCTTC. This codes for CSATTPYYNEQFF.